This T cell receptor beta chain was recovered during a study of identical twins. Study-wide results and limits: Invariant cells of the MAIT and iNKT types might have partly distorted the zero-insertion analyses. Fewer insertions were carried by abundant cord blood beta clonotypes, but none was seen in memory repertoires.

Comments on this clonotype: Its target is not known.

TCRdb called the 5' RACE reads again in MiXCR, with one record for every CDR3 protein. The table has around 1.7 million distinct CDR3 sequences, less than 35% seen once. This clonotype was sampled from a newborn girl in good health. The specimen sequenced was cord blood.

CDR3 in DNA: TGTGCCAGCAGTTTATTTCAGGGGAGCGGGAGGAAAGAGACCCAGTACTTC. It encodes CASSLFQGSGRKETQYF. This rearrangement joins TRBV27 to TRBJ2-5, with 9 bases matching TRBD2. Germline V gene sequence: CDR1 MNHEY, CDR2 SMNVEV (reference sequence). V gave up 1 base and J gave up 3 bases; unmatched junction bases: 9. The CDR3 is 17 residues long.